This T cell receptor beta chain was profiled in a study of blood T cells in healthy people across ages. In the study overall: With template switching, about one barcoded beta molecule was captured per two T cells.

PCR was performed a second time for about 6 to 11 cycles using a sample-barcoded 5' primer and a J-beta primer mix. Each cDNA molecule received a tag from a template-switch adaptor that had 12 random nucleotides. TCRdb reanalysed the 5' RACE reads using MiXCR and keeps one entry per CDR3 protein. The data show fewer than 950,000 distinct CDR3 sequences, 50% to 65% seen once. This CDR3 contains 15 residues. The V gene end was trimmed by 5 bases and the J gene end by 3 bases; junction bases not matched to a gene: 9. Germline assignment: CDR1 DFQATT and CDR2 SNEGSKA (reference sequence). The sample consisted of blood. This chain uses TRBV20-1 with TRBJ2-1, with 8 nucleotides matching TRBD2. The source is an elderly man in good health. The CDR3 loop is CSARPAGAGYNEQFF. CDR3 in DNA: TGCAGTGCTCGTCCAGCGGGAGCGGGCTACAATGAGCAGTTCTTC.